This T cell receptor (beta chain) appears in the sequencing data of a study of blood T cell repertoires in COVID-19 (dated by TCRdb to 2019 to 2021). Study-level background: Samples covering the acute and convalescent phases of COVID-19 were provided by collaborators in the United States, Italy and Spain. Deeply sampled blood TCRbeta repertoires from subjects exposed to, actively infected with, or recovered from COVID-19 were included in the dataset. Sample metadata almost always included a de-identified subject ID, COVID-19 status, age in years and sex. The prospective study material was composed of cDNA or gDNA derived from T cells, B-cell-depleted T cells, or PBMCs. The repertoires were released in a freely available public database meant as a resource for research on the immune response to SARS-CoV-2. The samples were drawn from the first 160 participants of the ongoing ImmuneRACE study and from 1,254 subjects provided by 6 global collaborators. Where available, HLA class I and class II types were taken from metadata supplied by the sample provider and were not determined by assay-based typing.

TCRbeta CDR3 regions were amplified from genomic DNA using the immunoSEQ Assay, a bias-controlled multiplex PCR. On the authors' methods: The number of nucleated cells in each sample was estimated by amplification of reference gene primers within the assay. To quantify the absolute abundance of each unique TCRbeta CDR3 rearrangement, sequence reads were collapsed and filtered. For each sample, productive Simpson clonality was calculated as the square root of Simpson's diversity index across productive rearrangements. In its TCRdb copy, this immuneACCESS table keeps in-frame sequences only and misses some clones. Where compared with another copy, unresolved V genes explain less than half of these, and the others have no known cause. D and trimming come from the DNA, and the V and J calls and clone size come from that table. The table for this sample lists over 140,000 clones; around 82% of them were counted only once. 4% of the sample belongs to the ten largest clones.

Points on this clone: Its antigen remains undetermined. No qualities accompany the bases; no much larger clone lies one base away.

Points the paper makes about the study in general: The amount of clinical and demographic metadata varied by source and participant and was provided uncurated.

Germline trimming amounts to 3 bases on V and 0 bases on J, with 9 as the count of junction bases outside the gene matches. The CDR3 runs 18 amino acids, cysteine and phenylalanine included. The entry retains the CDR3 DNA only, 54 bases that are in frame from base 1. The germline V gene specifies SGDLS as CDR1 and YYNGEE as CDR2. Whole blood was collected in K2EDTA tubes by collaborating institutions according to the institutions' own protocols. For TCRbeta analysis, collaborators shipped samples in one of three forms: frozen whole blood, isolated PBMCs, or DNA extracted from either of those sample types.

Material: peripheral blood. The chain links TRBV9 with TRBJ2-3, and TRBD2 aligns with 11 junction nucleotides. The source of this sequence is a woman in her sixties with acute or convalescent COVID-19. This receptor carries the CDR3 CASSAGSSGRASTDTQYF. The DNA sequence reads TGTGCCAGCAGCGCAGGGAGTAGCGGGAGGGCTAGCACAGATACGCAGTATTTT.